This T cell receptor (beta chain) derives from a study of blood T cell repertoires in COVID-19 (dated by TCRdb to the early 2020s). Concerning the study at large: Samples from collaborators originated in the United States, Italy and Spain and spanned both the acute and convalescent phases of COVID-19. The prospective study material was composed of cDNA or gDNA derived from T cells, B-cell-depleted T cells, or PBMCs. The repertoires were released in a freely available public database meant as a resource for research on the immune response to SARS-CoV-2. Samples were obtained from the ongoing ImmuneRACE study (first 160 participants) and from over a thousand subjects provided by 6 global collaborators. Where available, HLA class I and class II types were obtained from metadata supplied by the sample provider rather than from assay-based typing. A de-identified subject ID, COVID-19 status, age in years and sex were almost always included in the sample metadata. The dataset comprised deeply sampled blood TCRbeta repertoires from subjects exposed to, actively infected with, or recovered from COVID-19. The full study reports these points: The quantity of clinical and demographic metadata differed by source and by participant and was supplied without curation.

One collaborating source in Seattle enrolled patients while the patients were actively infected and followed the patients over time throughout the course of disease. Whole blood was collected in K2EDTA tubes by collaborating institutions according to the institutions' own protocols. For TCRbeta analysis, collaborator samples were shipped as frozen whole blood, as isolated PBMCs, or as DNA extracted from either sample type. Concerning this clone: No cognate antigen has been identified for it. The sample holds no much larger clone one base away, and base qualities are not on file.

Here V drops 7 bases and J drops 10 bases, and the junction holds 8 bases not matched to any gene. The CDR3 holds 14 amino acids from the cysteine to the phenylalanine. The retained sequence is limited to the CDR3, 42 bases, with the frame set at the first base. Reading the germline V gene gives CDR1 ENHRY and CDR2 SYGVKD. TCRbeta CDR3 regions were amplified from genomic DNA by means of the immunoSEQ Assay, a bias-controlled multiplex PCR. As for the authors' bioinformatics: The number of nucleated cells in each sample was estimated by amplification of reference gene primers within the assay. To quantify the absolute abundance of each unique TCRbeta CDR3 rearrangement, sequence reads were collapsed and filtered. Productive Simpson clonality was computed per sample as the square root of Simpson's diversity index over productive rearrangements. What TCRdb holds here is the immuneACCESS table cut down to in-frame rearrangements. Part of the clones is not present; checked against another copy, under half of the missing clones reflect an unresolved V gene, and the others are unexplained. That table is the source of V, J and clone size, and D and trimming were worked out from the DNA. This sample gives approximately 280,000 clones in total; 90% of them show up just once. The ten top clones hold roughly 7.3% of the sample.

Sequenced input: peripheral blood. Recombination connected TRBV10-3 to TRBJ1-6; TRBD1 lines up with 9 middle nucleotides. The source of this sequence is a woman in her twenties or thirties with COVID-19, enrolled during active disease. In nucleotide form, the sequence is TGTGCCATCACCCCGGGGACAGGGAACTCACCCCTCCACTTT. The encoded protein is CAITPGTGNSPLHF.